This TCR beta chain stems from a study of T cell repertoires in cytomegalovirus infection. General observations from the study: HLA-C-restricted, CMV-specific TCR beta clonotypes were dominant ex vivo.

Trimming removed 0 bases at V and 0 bases at J, with 10 bases between. Per germline, CDR1 MNHNY and CDR2 SVGAGI (reference sequence). CDR3 length: 16 residues. Remarks on this clonotype: Antigen: not known.

From the reads, TCRdb called clonotypes with MiXCR, one entry per CDR3 protein. This table has hundreds of thousands of distinct CDR3 sequences, more than 20% appearing once. This receptor was identified in a human donor in good health (CMV status not recorded). Some clones in this sample may be carry-over from other donors' samples. Sequenced sample: CD8+ T cells from PBMCs. This chain uses TRBV6-6 with TRBJ2-3, with D unresolved. CDR3 loop: CASSYSSSPSTDTQYF. The CDR3 DNA reads as TGTGCCAGCAGTTACTCTTCCAGCCCTAGCACAGATACGCAGTATTTT.